Shown below are 18 T cell receptor beta chains from a single sample sequenced in a study of blood T cell repertoires in COVID-19. Assay used: immunoSEQ multiplex PCR; TCRdb lists only in-frame clones, some missing. Of 55,000 to 65,000 clones listed, roughly 85% are singletons. The sequencing input was peripheral blood. These receptors were taken from a man aged 60 to 75 with acute or convalescent COVID-19.

The V and J genes are TRBV11-3 and TRBJ2-3, with 9 nucleotides matching TRBD1. The CDR3 loop spans 14 amino acids. J was trimmed by 5 bases and V by 5 bases; bases with no gene match: 5. From germline, CDR1 is SGHNT and CDR2 YENEEA. CDR3: CASSLQGAGDTQYF. The CDR3 coding sequence is TGTGCCAGCAGCCTACAGGGGGCAGGAGATACGCAGTATTTT.

This clone was seen a single time. The chain joins TRBV5-1 to TRBJ2-7; 10 bases match TRBD2. V lost 7 bases to trimming and J lost 2 bases; unmatched junction nucleotides: 3. The germline V gene encodes CDR1 SGHRS and CDR2 YFSETQ. There are 13 residues in the CDR3. The CDR3 protein is CASGLAEAYEQYF. CDR3 DNA: TGCGCCAGCGGACTAGCGGAAGCCTACGAGCAGTACTTC.

CDR3 protein: CANQIGRGRGNEQFF. For the CDR3, the DNA is TGTGCCAATCAGATAGGGAGGGGCAGGGGTAATGAGCAGTTCTTC. This chain uses TRBV27 with TRBJ2-1; D might be TRBD2 (7 bases). V was clipped by 10 bases and J by 7 bases, with 23 bases between them. CDR3 length equals 15 residues. CDR1 and CDR2 (germline): MNHEY, SMNVEV (reference sequence).

The gene calls are TRBV28 and TRBJ1-2; D possibly corresponds to TRBD1 (6 bases). V lost 4 bases and J 3 bases, leaving 12 bases between the germline ends. The CDR3 sequence is 14 residues long. In germline, CDR1 is MDHEN, CDR2 SYDVKM. The CDR3 bases are TGTGCCAGCAGTTCCCAGGGGCGGGACTATGGCTACACCTTC. It yields the protein CASSSQGRDYGYTF.

The chain couples TRBV7-9 to TRBJ1-4; no clear D. The CDR3 length is 13 residues. V lost 6 bases and J lost 0, with 5 bases in between. CDR1 is SEHNR and CDR2 is FQNEAQ in the germline V gene (reference sequence). The DNA of the CDR3 is TGTGCCAGCAGTGAGACAACTAATGAAAAACTGTTTTTT. Translated: CASSETTNEKLFF.

The chain links TRBV6-1 to TRBJ2-1; D might be TRBD2 (6 bases). Deletions cut 1 base from V and 5 bases from J, with 15 bases between. There are 16 residues in the CDR3. Germline V gene data show CDR1 as MNHNS and CDR2 as SASEGT. For the CDR3, the DNA is TGTGCCAGCAGTGAAGACCGGGACTGGATCAACAATGAGCAGTTCTTC. Its protein product is CASSEDRDWINNEQFF.

This clone appeared a few times. The CDR3 DNA is TGTGCCAGCAGCCAAGGTAACAGGGACTCTGGAAACACCATATATTTT. It translates to CASSQGNRDSGNTIYF. The chain employs TRBV4-2 and TRBJ1-3, with D perhaps matching TRBD1 (6 bases). The CDR3 has 16 residues. Per the germline V gene, CDR1 is LGHNA and CDR2 is YNFKEQ. The V and J ends lost 1 base and 0 bases respectively, with 10 bases between them.

V is TRBV7-2 and J is TRBJ1-3, with D unresolved. CDR3 length equals 13 residues. V lost 2 bases and J 0 bases, leaving 2 bases between the germline ends. Germline assignment: CDR1 SGHTA and CDR2 FQGNSA. In DNA, the CDR3 is TGTGCCAGCAGCTTACTCTCTGGAAACACCATATATTTT. Residues: CASSLLSGNTIYF. Using reference TRBV7-2 and TRBJ1-3 for the parts outside the CDR3, the full variable domain is GAGVSQSPSNKVTEKGKDVELRCDPISGHTALYWYRQSLGQGLEFLIYFQGNSAPDKSGLPSDRFSAERTGGSVSTLTIQRTQQEDSAVYLCASSLLSGNTIYFGEGSWLTVV.

This chain connects TRBV24-1 to TRBJ2-1, with unresolved D. Germline V CDR1 and CDR2: KGHDR, SFDVKD. The germline V and J ends were trimmed by 4 bases and 6 bases, with 6 bases remaining between them. CDR3 length equals 12 residues. The CDR3 DNA reads TGTGCCACCAGTGACTTAGTCAATGAGCAGTTCTTC. Protein: CATSDLVNEQFF.

V and J are TRBV29-1 and TRBJ2-4; 8 bases agree with TRBD1. Unmatched junction bases numbered 3, after V lost 4 bases and J lost 4 bases. This CDR3 comprises 13 residues. Per the germline V gene, CDR1 is SQVTM and CDR2 is ANQGSEA. CDR3 bases: TGCAGCGTTGTTCACAGGGGGAAAAACATTCAGTACTTC. It yields the protein CSVVHRGKNIQYF. The variable domain in full, with the rest retrieved from reference TRBV29-1 and TRBJ2-4, is SAVISQKPSRDICQRGTSLTIQCQVDSQVTMMFWYRQQPGQSLTLIATANQGSEATYESGFVIDKFPISRPNLTFSTLTVSNMSPEDSSIYLCSVVHRGKNIQYFGAGTRLSVL.

V gene TRBV5-1 combines with J gene TRBJ2-1, with 10 nucleotides matching TRBD2. CDR1 and CDR2 from the germline V gene are SGHRS and YFSETQ. Losses at the gene ends were 2 bases for V and 8 bases for J; bases not matched to a gene: 7. The CDR3 contains 15 residues. CDR3 nucleotide sequence: TGCGCCAGCAGCTTTGGGGTAGCGGGAGGCTATGAGCAGTTCTTC. Its protein is CASSFGVAGGYEQFF. The full variable domain, in which reference TRBV5-1 and TRBJ2-1 provide the parts outside the CDR3, is KAGVTQTPRYLIKTRGQQVTLSCSPISGHRSVSWYQQTPGQGLQFLFEYFSETQRNKGNFPGRFSGRQFSNSRSEMNVSTLELGDSALYLCASSFGVAGGYEQFFGPGTRLTVL.

This chain links TRBV6-2 or TRBV6-3 with TRBJ2-7; weak D call: TRBD2 (6 bases). The CDR3 runs 16 residues. Trimming stripped 4 bases from V and 3 bases from J, with 19 bases between. Germline-derived CDR1 and CDR2 are MNHEY and SVGEGT. CDR3 residues: CASSSLASVHIYEQYF. Here the CDR3 DNA reads TGTGCCAGCAGTTCCCTTGCTAGCGTTCACATCTACGAGCAGTACTTC.

CDR3 region: CATSRTGITLYEQYF. For the CDR3, the DNA is TGTGCCACCAGCAGAACAGGGATTACACTATACGAGCAGTACTTC. The gene calls are TRBV15 and TRBJ2-7; the D gene is possibly TRBD1 (6 bases). V was trimmed by 2 bases and J by 4 bases, leaving 15 bases between them. The length of the CDR3 is 15 residues. Germline assignment: CDR1 LNHNV and CDR2 YYDKDF (reference sequence).

This chain links TRBV28 with TRBJ2-3; possibly TRBD1 for D (6 bases). Germline V gene data show CDR1 as MDHEN and CDR2 as SYDVKM. Between the trimmed V and J ends, which lost 5 bases and 0 bases, there was a span of 15 bases. This CDR3 region has 16 residues. The CDR3 DNA reads as TGTGCCAGCAGTCGACAGGAGCAAGCAAGCACAGATACGCAGTATTTT. Its translation: CASSRQEQASTDTQYF.

The chain uses TRBV21-1 and TRBJ2-1; the table's D call TRBD1 went unverified against the DNA. TRBV21-1 is a documented pseudogene. This CDR3 is 22 amino acids long. Here the CDR3 reads CASSKGGSLGRGTTHSYNEQFF. The CDR3 region has the DNA TGTGCCAGCAGCAAAGGCGGGTCCTTGGGCAGGGGTACTACTCACTCCTACAATGAGCAGTTCTTC.

The V gene is TRBV7-9, the J gene TRBJ2-5; possibly TRBD1 for D (6 bases). CDR3 length: 15 amino acids. The V and J ends lost 1 base and 1 base respectively, with 10 bases between them. CDR1 and CDR2 (germline): SEHNR, FQNEAQ (reference sequence). This CDR3 is CASSLDRVPQETQYF. The CDR3 DNA follows: TGTGCCAGCAGCTTAGACAGGGTGCCCCAAGAGACCCAGTACTTC.

This rearrangement joins TRBV9 to TRBJ2-5; D is unclear. The CDR3 length is 12 residues. Trimming pared 4 bases from V and 5 bases from J, leaving 9 bases between. CDR1 is SGDLS and CDR2 is YYNGEE in the germline V gene. The CDR3 region has the DNA TGTGCCAGCAGCTCGATCGAGGAGACCCAGTACTTC. This gives the protein CASSSIEETQYF.

The chain uses TRBV7-3 and TRBJ2-3; maybe TRBD1 (6 bases). This CDR3 is built from 16 residues. V was cut by 2 bases and J by 0 bases, with 12 bases left in between. CDR1 SGHTA and CDR2 FQGTGA come from the germline V gene. The CDR3 spells CASSLSSGASTDTQYF. CDR3 sequence (DNA): TGTGCCAGCAGCTTATCGTCAGGGGCTAGCACAGATACGCAGTATTTT.